This TCR beta chain was sequenced during a study of blood T cell repertoires in COVID-19. For the study at large: Collection of acute and convalescent COVID-19 samples took place in the United States, Italy and Spain. T cells, B-cell-depleted T cells, or PBMCs supplied cDNA or gDNA.

TCRdb's copy holds only in-frame clones and misses some; the assay was immunoSEQ multiplex PCR. The sample gives some 250,000 clones, 86% of which show up once; less than 4% is in the top ten. Trimming shortened V by 0 bases and J by 1 base, and 3 bases separated the two germline ends. The CDR3 has 13 amino acids. CDR1 MNHEY and CDR2 SMNVEV come from the germline V gene (reference sequence). The origin of this receptor is a woman aged 25-40 years who had recovered from COVID-19. J is TRBJ1-1 and V is TRBV27; D ambiguous. Sequencing was carried out using peripheral blood. Written as DNA, the CDR3 is TGTGCCAGCAGTTTATCTCGGAACACTGAAGCTTTCTTT. Its translation: CASSLSRNTEAFF.